The entry that follows covers one TCR beta chain sequence. This sample is drawn from a study of T cells expressing NK-cell markers. Looked up from germline, CDR1 is SGHRS and CDR2 is YFSETQ. CDR3 length: 14 amino acids. TCRdb re-called the 5' RACE reads and shows each CDR3 protein once, DNA omitted. The data include about 390,000 distinct CDR3 sequences; the top ten clones carry over 8.5%. This sequence was found in a woman between 45 and 65 years old in good health. The rearrangement joins TRBV5-1 to TRBJ2-5; TCRdb's assignment of TRBD2 cannot be checked, as there is no DNA. Sequencing used blood T cells: a sorted CD56 or NKG2C T cell subset, CD4+ or CD8+ T cells, or bulk PBMC T cells (not recorded which). The chain's CDR3 is CASSLGGSRETQYF.